Sequencing of this T cell receptor beta chain was carried out in a study of blood T cell repertoires in COVID-19. Study overall: Italy, Spain and the United States were the sources of the convalescent and acute COVID-19 samples. The analysed material was cDNA or gDNA that came from T cells, B-cell-depleted T cells, or PBMCs.

Trimming took 6 bases from V and 2 from J, leaving 16 bases between them. Germline values: CDR1 SNHLY, CDR2 FYNNEI. The CDR3 has 15 amino acids. Original data processing: Amplified reference gene primers provided the basis for estimating nucleated cell counts. Measured with immunoSEQ multiplex PCR; TCRdb has only the in-frame clones, and not every one. That table furnishes V, J and clone size, whereas the DNA furnished D and trimming. This sample has about 140,000 clones; roughly four fifths occur once, and the top ten carry over 10%. The sample was peripheral blood. The TCR was taken from a man older than 75 with acute or convalescent COVID-19. The gene calls are TRBV2 and TRBJ2-5; maybe TRBD2 (6 bases). DNA of the CDR3: TGTGCCAGCAGCACAGACGGGGGAAGTCAAGAGACCCAGTACTTC. It specifies CASSTDGGSQETQYF.